This TCR beta chain originates from a study of blood T cell repertoires in COVID-19. Original analysis: Estimation of nucleated cell counts was performed using reference gene primer amplification. Method: immunoSEQ multiplex PCR; TCRdb's copy keeps in-frame clones and lacks some. That table furnishes V, J and clone size, whereas the DNA furnished D and trimming. The sample lists approximately 330,000 clones; around 90% were seen once. Deletions cut 4 bases from V and 5 bases from J, with 13 bases between. The CDR3 totals 13 residues. The germline V gene has CDR1 SGDLS and CDR2 YYNGEE. Sequencing was done on a sample of peripheral blood. This rearrangement joins TRBV9 to TRBJ2-7; D possibly corresponds to TRBD1 (6 bases). This receptor was identified in a woman in her forties with COVID-19, enrolled during active disease. The CDR3 is CASSPRGLNEQYF. The CDR3 nucleotides are TGTGCCAGCAGCCCAAGGGGGTTAAACGAGCAGTACTTC.